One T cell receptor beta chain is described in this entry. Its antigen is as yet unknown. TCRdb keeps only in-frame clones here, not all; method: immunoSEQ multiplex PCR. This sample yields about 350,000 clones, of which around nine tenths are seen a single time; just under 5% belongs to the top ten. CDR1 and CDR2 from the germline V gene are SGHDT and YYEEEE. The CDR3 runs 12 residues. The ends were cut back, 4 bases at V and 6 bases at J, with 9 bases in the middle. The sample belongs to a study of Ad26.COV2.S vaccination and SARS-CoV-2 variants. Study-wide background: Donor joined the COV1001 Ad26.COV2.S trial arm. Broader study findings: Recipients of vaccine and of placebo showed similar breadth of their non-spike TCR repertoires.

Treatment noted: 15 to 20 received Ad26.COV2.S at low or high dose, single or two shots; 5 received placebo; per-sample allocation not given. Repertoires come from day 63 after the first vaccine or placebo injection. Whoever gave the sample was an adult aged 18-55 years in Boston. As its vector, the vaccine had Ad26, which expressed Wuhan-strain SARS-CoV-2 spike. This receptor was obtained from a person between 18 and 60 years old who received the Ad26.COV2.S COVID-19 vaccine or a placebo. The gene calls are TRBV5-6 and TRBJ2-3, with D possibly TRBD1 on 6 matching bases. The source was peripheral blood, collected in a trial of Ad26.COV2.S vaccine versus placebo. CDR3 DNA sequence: TGTGCCAGCAGCAAAGACAGGGATACGCAGTATTTT. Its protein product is CASSKDRDTQYF.